This paragraph reports one TCR beta chain. These data belong to a study of Ad26.COV2.S vaccination and SARS-CoV-2 variants. This table comes from immunoSEQ multiplex PCR, and its TCRdb copy is limited to in-frame clones, with some not included. The sample has hundreds of thousands of clones, 87% seen once; the top ten hold around 3.6%. The germline gives CDR1 LNHDA, CDR2 SQIVND (reference sequence). The V end was cut by 3 bases, the J end by 0 bases, with 11 bases between. The CDR3 consists of 15 residues. Described treatment: some 19 received Ad26.COV2.S at low or high dose, single or two shots; several received placebo; per-sample allocation not given. Sampling happened 63 days after the first vaccine or placebo injection.

The clonotype was recovered from a person between 18 and 65 years old who received the Ad26.COV2.S COVID-19 vaccine or a placebo. The chain has TRBV19 and TRBJ1-2; tentatively, D is TRBD1 (6 bases). The source was peripheral blood, collected in a trial of Ad26.COV2.S vaccine versus placebo. This CDR3 reads CASSIGQTSNYGYTF. The CDR3 DNA is TGTGCCAGTAGTATCGGACAGACCTCTAACTATGGCTACACCTTC.